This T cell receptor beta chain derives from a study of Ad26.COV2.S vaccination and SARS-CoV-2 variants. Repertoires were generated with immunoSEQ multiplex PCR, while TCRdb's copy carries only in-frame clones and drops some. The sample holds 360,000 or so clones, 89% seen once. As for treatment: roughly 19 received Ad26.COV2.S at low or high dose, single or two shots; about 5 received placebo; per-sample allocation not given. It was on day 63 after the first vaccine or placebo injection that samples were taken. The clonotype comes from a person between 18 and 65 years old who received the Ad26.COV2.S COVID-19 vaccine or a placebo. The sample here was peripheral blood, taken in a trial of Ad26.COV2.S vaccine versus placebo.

CDR3: CASSLFAGGSTDTQYF. CDR3 in DNA: TGTGCCAGCAGCTTGTTCGCCGGCGGGAGCACAGATACGCAGTATTTT. The rearrangement uses TRBV11-2 and TRBJ2-3, with D maybe TRBD2 (5 bases). This CDR3 is 16 amino acids long. Trimming pared 3 bases from V and 0 bases from J, leaving 13 bases between. CDR1 and CDR2 (germline): SGHAT, FQNNGV.